The clone carrying this T cell receptor beta chain was detected only a few times. Its antigen remains unknown. With 60 Vbeta and 13 Jbeta primers, the PCR was carried out. Repertoires were generated with immunoSEQ multiplex PCR, while TCRdb's copy carries only in-frame clones and drops some. The sample includes approximately 200,000 clones, 70% to 75% of them seen just once. This record comes from a study of cytomegalovirus exposure and HLA in healthy donors. Study-wide results and caveats: Among TCR sequences, most were rare, though some public TCRs appeared in many donors.

Germline lookup yields CDR1 MDHEN and CDR2 SYDVKM. V was trimmed by 8 bases and J by 3 bases, leaving 13 bases between them. There are 14 residues in the CDR3. This clonotype originated in a man younger than 45 in good health and CMV-seropositive. Sequenced: PBMCs. The chain couples TRBV28 to TRBJ1-4; D unresolved. CDR3 sequence: CASLAHGSNEKLFF. The DNA for the CDR3 is TGTGCCAGCTTAGCCCACGGCTCTAATGAAAAACTGTTTTTT.